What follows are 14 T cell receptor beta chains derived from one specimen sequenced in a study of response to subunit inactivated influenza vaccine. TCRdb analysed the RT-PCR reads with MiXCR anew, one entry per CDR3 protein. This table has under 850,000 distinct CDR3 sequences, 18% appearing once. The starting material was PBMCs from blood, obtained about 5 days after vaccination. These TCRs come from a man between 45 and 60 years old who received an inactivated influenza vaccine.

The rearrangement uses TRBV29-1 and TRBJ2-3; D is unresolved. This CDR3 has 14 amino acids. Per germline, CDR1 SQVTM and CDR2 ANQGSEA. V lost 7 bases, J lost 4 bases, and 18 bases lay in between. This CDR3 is CSAEASSSPDTQYF. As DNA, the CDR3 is TGCAGCGCCGAAGCCTCGAGTAGCCCAGATACGCAGTATTTT.

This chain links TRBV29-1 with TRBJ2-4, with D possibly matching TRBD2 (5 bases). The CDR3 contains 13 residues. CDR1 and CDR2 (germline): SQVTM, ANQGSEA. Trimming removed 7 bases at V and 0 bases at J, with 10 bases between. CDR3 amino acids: CSANGLAKNIQYF. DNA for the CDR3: TGCAGCGCTAATGGACTAGCCAAAAACATTCAGTACTTC.

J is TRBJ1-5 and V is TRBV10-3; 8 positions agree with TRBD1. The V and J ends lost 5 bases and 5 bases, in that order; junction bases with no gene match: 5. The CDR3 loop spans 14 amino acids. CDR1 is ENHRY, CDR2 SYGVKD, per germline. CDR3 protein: CAISKDREYQPQHF. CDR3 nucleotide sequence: TGTGCCATCAGTAAGGACAGGGAGTATCAGCCCCAGCATTTT.

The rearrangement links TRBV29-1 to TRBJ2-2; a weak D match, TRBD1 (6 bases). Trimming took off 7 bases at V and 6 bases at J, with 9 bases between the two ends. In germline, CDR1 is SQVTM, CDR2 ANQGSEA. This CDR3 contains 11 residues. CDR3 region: CSAGAPGELFF. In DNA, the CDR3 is TGCAGCGCAGGGGCCCCCGGGGAGCTGTTTTTT.

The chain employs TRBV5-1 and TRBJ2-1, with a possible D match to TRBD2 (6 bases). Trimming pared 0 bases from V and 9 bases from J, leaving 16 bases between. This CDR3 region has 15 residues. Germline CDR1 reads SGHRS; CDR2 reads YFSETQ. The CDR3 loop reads CASSLADGARGEQFF. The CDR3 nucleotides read TGCGCCAGCAGCTTGGCTGACGGGGCGCGGGGTGAGCAGTTCTTC.

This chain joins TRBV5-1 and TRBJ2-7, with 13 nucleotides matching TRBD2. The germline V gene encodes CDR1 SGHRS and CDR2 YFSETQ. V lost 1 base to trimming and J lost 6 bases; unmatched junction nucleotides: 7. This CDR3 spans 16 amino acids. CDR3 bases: TGCGCCAGCAGCTTGTCCGGGACTAGCGGGGCCTCCGAGCAGTACTTC. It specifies CASSLSGTSGASEQYF.

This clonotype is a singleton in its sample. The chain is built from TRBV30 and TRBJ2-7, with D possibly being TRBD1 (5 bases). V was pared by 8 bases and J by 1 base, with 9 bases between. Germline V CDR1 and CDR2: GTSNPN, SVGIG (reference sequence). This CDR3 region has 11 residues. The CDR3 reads CALAGSYEQYF. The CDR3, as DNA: TGTGCCCTGGCAGGGTCCTACGAGCAGTACTTC.

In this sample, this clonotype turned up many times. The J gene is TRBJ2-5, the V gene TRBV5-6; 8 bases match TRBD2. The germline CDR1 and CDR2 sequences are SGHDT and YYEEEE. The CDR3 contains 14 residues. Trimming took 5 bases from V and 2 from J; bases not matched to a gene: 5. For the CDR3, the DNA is TGTGCCAGCAGTTTAGCGGGGAGGCAAGAGACCCAGTACTTC. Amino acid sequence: CASSLAGRQETQYF. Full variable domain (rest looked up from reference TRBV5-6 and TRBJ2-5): DAGVTQSPTHLIKTRGQQVTLRCSPKSGHDTVSWYQQALGQGPQFIFQYYEEEERQRGNFPDRFSGHQFPNYSSELNVNALLLGDSALYLCASSLAGRQETQYFGPGTRLLVL.

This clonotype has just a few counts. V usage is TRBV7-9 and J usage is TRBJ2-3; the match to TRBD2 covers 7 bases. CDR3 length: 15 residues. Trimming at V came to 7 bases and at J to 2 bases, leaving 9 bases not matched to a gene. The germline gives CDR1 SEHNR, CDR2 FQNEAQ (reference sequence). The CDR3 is CASTAPKRDTDTQYF. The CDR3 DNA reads TGTGCCAGCACCGCCCCGAAGCGGGACACAGATACGCAGTATTTT.

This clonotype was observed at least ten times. DNA for the CDR3: TGTGCCAGCAGTTACTTGCAGGGAGGTTCACCCCTCCACTTT. Its translation is CASSYLQGGSPLHF. The V and J genes are TRBV6-5 and TRBJ1-6; possible D gene TRBD1, 5 bases. The germline CDR1 and CDR2 sequences are MNHEY and SVGAGI. V was pared by 1 base and J by 9 bases, with 10 bases between. This CDR3 is 14 amino acids long.

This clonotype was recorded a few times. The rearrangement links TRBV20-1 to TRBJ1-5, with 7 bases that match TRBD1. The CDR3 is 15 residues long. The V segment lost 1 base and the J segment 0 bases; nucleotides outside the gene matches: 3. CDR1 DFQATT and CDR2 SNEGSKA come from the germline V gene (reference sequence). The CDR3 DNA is TGCAGTGCTAGAGTACAGGGGTATAGCAATCAGCCCCAGCATTTT. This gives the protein CSARVQGYSNQPQHF.

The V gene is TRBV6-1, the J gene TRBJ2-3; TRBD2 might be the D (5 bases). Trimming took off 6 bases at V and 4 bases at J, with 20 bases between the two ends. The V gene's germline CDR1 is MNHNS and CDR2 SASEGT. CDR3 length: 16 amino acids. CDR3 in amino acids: CASSEPARTGADTQYF. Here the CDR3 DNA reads TGTGCCAGCAGCGAACCGGCACGGACTGGGGCAGATACGCAGTATTTT.

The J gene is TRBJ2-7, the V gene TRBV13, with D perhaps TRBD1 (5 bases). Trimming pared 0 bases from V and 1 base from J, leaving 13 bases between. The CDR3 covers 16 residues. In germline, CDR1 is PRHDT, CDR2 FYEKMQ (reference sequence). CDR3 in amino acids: CASSLGTVAYSYEQYF. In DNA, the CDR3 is TGTGCCAGCAGCTTAGGGACAGTGGCCTATTCCTACGAGCAGTACTTC.

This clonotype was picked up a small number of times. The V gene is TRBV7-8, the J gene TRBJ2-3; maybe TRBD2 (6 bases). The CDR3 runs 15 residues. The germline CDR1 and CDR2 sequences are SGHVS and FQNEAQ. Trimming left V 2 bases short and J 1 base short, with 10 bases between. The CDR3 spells CASSLRLGGTDTQYF. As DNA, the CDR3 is TGTGCCAGCAGCTTAAGACTAGGGGGCACAGATACGCAGTATTTT.